The source of this T cell receptor (beta chain) is a study of HIV-infected children after antiretroviral therapy interruption. This clonotype came up many times. Its target is not known. Treatment: PENTA 11 planned treatment interruption arm or continuous ART arm. Unique molecular identifiers were included in an RNA-based 3' RACE TCR library. TCRdb analysed the 3' RACE reads with MiXCR anew, one entry per CDR3 protein. The repertoire includes more than 35,000 distinct CDR3 sequences, about 6.5% of them detected once, and about 1% sits in the top ten. The study, taken as a whole, reports: Minor non-naive CD45RA+ populations, like EMRA or stem memory, might contaminate naive sorts.

Trimming took 2 bases from V and 3 from J, leaving 4 bases between them. Germline lookup yields CDR1 ENHRY and CDR2 SYGVKD. This CDR3 region has 12 residues. The source is a pool of human donors with HIV. The specimen comprised CD45RA+ CD4+ T cells from PBMCs, pooled from several time points, sampled from a donor given antiretroviral therapy, either interrupted or continuous. Subset of the sample: naive CD4+ CD45RA+ CD45RO- T cells. The chain couples TRBV10-3 to TRBJ2-5; D ambiguous. Here the CDR3 reads CAISEPEETQYF. CDR3 coding DNA: TGTGCCATCAGTGAGCCGGAAGAGACCCAGTACTTC.